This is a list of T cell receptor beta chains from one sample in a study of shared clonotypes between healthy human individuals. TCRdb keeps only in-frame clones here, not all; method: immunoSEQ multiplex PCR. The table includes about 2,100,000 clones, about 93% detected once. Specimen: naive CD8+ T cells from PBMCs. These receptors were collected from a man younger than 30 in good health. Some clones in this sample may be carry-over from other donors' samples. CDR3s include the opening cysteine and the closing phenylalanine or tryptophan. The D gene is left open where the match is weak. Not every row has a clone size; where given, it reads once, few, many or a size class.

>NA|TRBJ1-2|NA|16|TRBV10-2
CASSEPTGPSNYGYTF
TGCGCCAGCAGTGAGCCTACAGGGCCCTCTAACTATGGCTACACCTTC
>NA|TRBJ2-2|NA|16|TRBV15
CATSRDVTKNTGELFF
TGTGCCACCAGCAGAGACGTCACCAAGAACACCGGGGAGCTGTTTTTT
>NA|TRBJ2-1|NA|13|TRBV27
CASSSGSAGEQFF
TGTGCCAGCAGTTCGGGCAGCGCTGGTGAGCAGTTCTTC
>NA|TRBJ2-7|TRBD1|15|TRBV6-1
CASSGSRTGSFEQYF
TGTGCCAGCAGTGGATCAAGGACAGGGAGCTTCGAGCAGTACTTC
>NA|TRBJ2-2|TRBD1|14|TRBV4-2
CASSQIGTAGELFF
TGTGCCAGCAGCCAAATAGGGACAGCCGGGGAGCTGTTTTTT
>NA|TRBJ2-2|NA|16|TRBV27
CASSLSPLGYTGELFF
TGTGCCAGCAGTTTAAGCCCCCTGGGATACACCGGGGAGCTGTTTTTT
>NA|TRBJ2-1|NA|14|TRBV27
CASSLFGPYNEQFF
TGTGCCAGCAGTTTGTTCGGCCCGTACAATGAGCAGTTCTTC
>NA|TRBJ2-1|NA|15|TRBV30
CAWSDETSSYNEQFF
TGTGCCTGGAGCGACGAGACCAGCTCCTACAATGAGCAGTTCTTC
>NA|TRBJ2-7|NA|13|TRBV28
CASTRAVSSEQYF
TGTGCCAGCACCCGGGCCGTGTCCAGCGAGCAGTACTTC
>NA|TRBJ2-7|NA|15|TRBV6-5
CASTEGVGYSYEQYF
TGTGCCAGCACCGAGGGAGTGGGCTACTCCTACGAGCAGTACTTC
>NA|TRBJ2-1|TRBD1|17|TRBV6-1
CASSDPLGTGVYNEQFF
TGTGCCAGCAGTGATCCCCTTGGCACAGGGGTTTACAATGAGCAGTTCTTC
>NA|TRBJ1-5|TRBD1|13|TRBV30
CAWSVDRGTPQHF
TGTGCCTGGAGTGTAGACAGGGGGACGCCCCAGCATTTT
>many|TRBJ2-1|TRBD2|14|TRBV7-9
CASSFLADNNEQFF
TGTGCCAGCAGCTTCCTAGCGGACAACAATGAGCAGTTCTTC
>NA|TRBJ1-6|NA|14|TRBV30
CAWSEGGDGSPLHF
TGTGCCTGGAGTGAAGGGGGTGACGGTTCACCCCTCCACTTT
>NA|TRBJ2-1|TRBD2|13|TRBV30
CAWSVAGYNEQFF
TGTGCCTGGAGTGTAGCGGGATACAATGAGCAGTTCTTC
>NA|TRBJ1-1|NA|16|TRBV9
CASSEPPWAGGTEAFF
TGTGCCAGCAGCGAGCCCCCTTGGGCCGGTGGCACTGAAGCTTTCTTT
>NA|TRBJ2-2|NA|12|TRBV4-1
CASSRPGGELFF
TGCGCCAGCAGCCGCCCCGGCGGGGAGCTGTTTTTT
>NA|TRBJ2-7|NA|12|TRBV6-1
CASSATGWEQYF
TGTGCCAGCAGTGCGACGGGGTGGGAGCAGTACTTC
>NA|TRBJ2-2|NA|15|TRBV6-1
CASTGHRTGTGELFF
TGTGCCAGCACGGGCCACCGGACGGGTACCGGGGAGCTGTTTTTT
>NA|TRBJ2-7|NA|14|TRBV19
CASSMGRRLDEQYF
TGTGCCAGTAGTATGGGTCGGCGTCTGGACGAGCAGTACTTC
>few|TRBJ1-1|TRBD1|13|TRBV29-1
CSVGTGGNTEAFF
TGCAGCGTCGGGACAGGGGGGAACACTGAAGCTTTCTTT
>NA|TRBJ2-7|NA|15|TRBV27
CASSYPGLPPYEQYF
TGTGCCAGCAGTTATCCGGGACTGCCACCCTACGAGCAGTACTTC
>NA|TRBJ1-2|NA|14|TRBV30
CAWSTGILNYGYTF
TGTGCCTGGAGTACAGGGATTTTAAACTATGGCTACACCTTC
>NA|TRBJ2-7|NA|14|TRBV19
CASSIVGSSYEQYF
TGTGCCAGTAGTATCGTCGGCAGTTCATACGAGCAGTACTTC
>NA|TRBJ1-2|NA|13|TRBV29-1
CSAGTFNPYGYTF
TGCAGCGCCGGGACTTTCAACCCCTATGGCTACACCTTC
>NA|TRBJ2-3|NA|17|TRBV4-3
CASSPTGARLGTDTQYF
TGCGCCAGCAGCCCCACCGGGGCGAGGTTAGGAACAGATACGCAGTATTTT
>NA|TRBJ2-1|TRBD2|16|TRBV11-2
CASSFPGLAGRNEQFF
TGTGCCAGCAGCTTCCCGGGACTAGCGGGAAGGAATGAGCAGTTCTTC
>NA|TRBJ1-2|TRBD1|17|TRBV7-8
CASSLALRQGGLSGYTF
TGTGCCAGCAGCTTAGCGCTGAGACAGGGGGGCTTATCTGGCTACACCTTC
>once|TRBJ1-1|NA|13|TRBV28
CASYDSLNTEAFF
TGTGCCAGCTATGACAGTCTCAACACTGAAGCTTTCTTT
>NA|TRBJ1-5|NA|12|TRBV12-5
CASGFGYQPQHF
TGTGCTAGTGGGTTCGGGTATCAGCCCCAGCATTTT
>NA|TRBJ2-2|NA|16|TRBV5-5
CASSSTANSNTGELFF
TGTGCCAGCAGCTCTACAGCCAACTCGAACACCGGGGAGCTGTTTTTT
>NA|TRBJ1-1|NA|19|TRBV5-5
CASSFSRSQRRGRNTEAFF
TGTGCCAGCAGCTTCTCAAGGTCACAGCGTAGAGGGAGAAACACTGAAGCTTTCTTT
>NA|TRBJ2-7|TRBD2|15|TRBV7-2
CASAGAGGGTYEQYF
TGTGCCAGTGCCGGGGCGGGAGGAGGGACCTACGAGCAGTACTTC
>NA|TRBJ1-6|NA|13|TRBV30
CAWSEVPNRPLHF
TGTGCCTGGAGTGAGGTACCTAACCGACCCCTCCACTTT
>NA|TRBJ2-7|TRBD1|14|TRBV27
CASSSDRGHYEQYF
TGTGCCAGCAGTTCGGACAGGGGGCACTACGAGCAGTACTTC
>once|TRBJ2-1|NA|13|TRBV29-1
CSVEDPRSNEQFF
TGCAGCGTTGAAGACCCCCGAAGCAATGAGCAGTTCTTC
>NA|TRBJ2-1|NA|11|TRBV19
CASSIKGEQFF
TGTGCCAGTAGTATTAAAGGTGAGCAGTTCTTC
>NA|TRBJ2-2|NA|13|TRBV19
CASSITGDGELFF
TGTGCCAGTAGTATAACTGGGGACGGGGAGCTGTTTTTT
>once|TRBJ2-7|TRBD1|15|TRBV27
CASSITGTGTYEQYF
TGTGCCAGCAGTATCACCGGGACAGGCACCTACGAGCAGTACTTC
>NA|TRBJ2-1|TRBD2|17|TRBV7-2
CASSPPSLAGGPNEQFF
TGTGCCAGCAGCCCCCCGTCCCTAGCGGGAGGGCCCAATGAGCAGTTCTTC
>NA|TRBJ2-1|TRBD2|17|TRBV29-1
CSVEEVYLSGRASEQFF
TGCAGCGTTGAAGAGGTATATCTCAGCGGGAGGGCCAGTGAGCAGTTCTTC
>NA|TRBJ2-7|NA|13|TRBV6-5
CASSPQGIYEQYF
TGTGCCAGCAGCCCCCAGGGGATCTACGAGCAGTACTTC
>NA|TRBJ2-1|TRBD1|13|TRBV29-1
CTAADRAYNEQFF
TGCACCGCCGCGGACAGGGCTTACAATGAGCAGTTCTTC
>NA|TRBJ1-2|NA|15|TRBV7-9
CASSATGGDAPGYTF
TGTGCCAGCAGCGCTACAGGTGGGGACGCTCCTGGCTACACCTTC
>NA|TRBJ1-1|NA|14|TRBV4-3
CASSQSQVATEAFF
TGCGCCAGCAGCCAATCCCAGGTCGCCACTGAAGCTTTCTTT
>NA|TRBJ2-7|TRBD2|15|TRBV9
CASSAGGDSSYEQYF
TGTGCCAGCAGCGCGGGGGGGGATTCCTCCTACGAGCAGTACTTC
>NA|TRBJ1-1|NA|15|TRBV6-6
CASSYSGQMNTEAFF
TGTGCCAGCAGTTACTCGGGCCAGATGAACACTGAAGCTTTCTTT
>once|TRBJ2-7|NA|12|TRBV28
CASSWISYEQYF
TGTGCCAGCAGTTGGATCTCCTACGAGCAGTACTTC
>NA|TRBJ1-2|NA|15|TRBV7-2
CASSSLRTADYGYTF
TGTGCCAGCAGCTCACTCCGGACAGCTGACTATGGCTACACCTTC
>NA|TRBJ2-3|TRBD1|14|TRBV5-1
CASSTRPRGDTQYF
TGCGCCAGCAGCACACGACCCAGGGGGGATACGCAGTATTTT